This TCR beta chain is drawn from a study of T cell responses to AZD1222 COVID-19 vaccine. Whole-study results and caveats: At baseline, just five to seven AZD1222 recipients tested seropositive.

On this clone itself: Antigen unknown.

Germline V gives CDR1 SGHRS, CDR2 YFSETQ. The CDR3 runs 15 residues. Trimming took 3 bases from V and 7 from J; bases not matched to a gene: 12. Sequencing used immunoSEQ multiplex PCR; TCRdb keeps in-frame clones, though not all of them. The data hold approximately 100,000 clones, with 90% to 95% observed a single time. This sample comprised peripheral blood, obtained on day 0 of AZD1222 vaccination. This TCR was sampled from an adult in good health. The V gene is TRBV5-1, the J gene TRBJ1-2; the match to TRBD1 covers 7 bases. CDR3 residues: CASSCWDRRYCGYTF. The CDR3 coding sequence is TGCGCCAGCAGCTGCTGGGACAGAAGATATTGTGGCTACACCTTC.